This entry lists 7 T cell receptor beta chains sequenced from one sample in a study of OX40 agonist ivuxolimab in advanced cancers. Sequencing used immunoSEQ multiplex PCR; TCRdb keeps in-frame clones, though not all of them. The data contain around 72,000 clones, about 81% of them seen just once; the ten biggest clones take up about 0.4%. Specimen: CD4+ or CD8+ T cells sorted from blood, collected in a trial of the OX40 agonist ivuxolimab. The source is an adult with an advanced solid tumor such as melanoma, head and neck, liver or kidney cancer.

The chain employs TRBV28 and TRBJ1-1; a possible D gene is TRBD1 (5 bases). Germline lookup yields CDR1 MDHEN and CDR2 SYDVKM. V was trimmed by 4 bases and J by 6 bases, leaving 18 bases between them. This CDR3 region has 15 residues. In DNA form, the CDR3 reads TGTGCCAGCAGTTACCCGGGCCGGGGGTTCGCTGAAGCTTTCTTT. It translates to CASSYPGRGFAEAFF. Looking up the rest from reference TRBV28 and TRBJ1-1 gives the full variable domain: DVKVTQSSRYLVKRTGEKVFLECVQDMDHENMFWYRQDPGLGLRLIYFSYDVKMKEKGDIPEGYSVSREKKERFSLILESASTNQTSMYLCASSYPGRGFAEAFFGQGTRLTVV.

J is TRBJ2-2 and V is TRBV29-1; D possibly matches TRBD1 or TRBD2 (5 bases each). Trimming cost V 4 bases and J 2 bases, with 14 bases left between them. The germline gives CDR1 SQVTM, CDR2 ANQGSEA. CDR3 length equals 15 residues. CDR3 sequence reads: CSVGGSRANTGELFF. As DNA, the CDR3 is TGCAGCGTTGGGGGGTCTCGCGCCAACACCGGGGAGCTGTTTTTT.

The V gene is TRBV2, the J gene TRBJ1-6; tentative D call: TRBD1 (6 bases). Trimming left V 8 bases short and J 0 bases short, with 14 bases between. The CDR3 runs to 16 residues. Germline CDR1 is SNHLY and CDR2 is FYNNEI. The CDR3 reads CASRGGASSYNSPLHF. Here the CDR3 DNA reads TGTGCCAGCCGGGGGGGGGCAAGCTCCTATAATTCACCCCTCCACTTT.

As to this clone: The identical CDR3 is also encoded by other nucleotide sequences in the sample. This chain uses TRBV28 with TRBJ1-5; D is undetermined. Trimming pared 0 bases from V and 7 bases from J, leaving 4 bases between. The CDR3 length is 12 residues. CDR1 and CDR2 from the germline V gene are MDHEN and SYDVKM. The CDR3 DNA reads as TGTGCCAGCAGTTTATGGGGACAGCCCCAGCATTTT. Translating it yields CASSLWGQPQHF. Together with reference TRBV28 and TRBJ1-5, the CDR3 gives the full variable domain: DVKVTQSSRYLVKRTGEKVFLECVQDMDHENMFWYRQDPGLGLRLIYFSYDVKMKEKGDIPEGYSVSREKKERFSLILESASTNQTSMYLCASSLWGQPQHFGDGTRLSIL.

This chain uses TRBV10-1 with TRBJ2-2; a possible D gene is TRBD1 (6 bases). Trimming cost V 2 bases and J 7 bases, with 11 bases left between them. The CDR3 has 14 residues. Per germline, CDR1 WNHNN and CDR2 SYGVQD (reference sequence). This CDR3 reads CASSEPPGVGELFF. The CDR3 DNA reads as TGCGCCAGCAGTGAGCCTCCAGGGGTCGGGGAGCTGTTTTTT.

The gene calls are TRBV18 and TRBJ2-1; D possibly corresponds to TRBD2 (7 bases). This CDR3 contains 14 residues. Germline V gene lookup returns CDR1 KGHSH and CDR2 LQKENI. The V and J ends lost 4 bases and 5 bases respectively, with 12 bases between them. The CDR3 nucleotides are TGTGCCAGCTCACTTGCGGGGGCTGACAATGAGCAGTTCTTC. Its translation is CASSLAGADNEQFF.

The chain links TRBV5-8 to TRBJ1-1, with a tentative D call TRBD1 (6 bases). Trimming shortened V by 0 bases and J by 6 bases, and 15 bases separated the two germline ends. The CDR3 runs 15 residues. The germline gives CDR1 SGHTS, CDR2 YDEGEE. DNA for the CDR3: TGTGCCAGCAGCTTGGTACCTGGGGGCGCCTCTGAAGCTTTCTTT. Its protein product is CASSLVPGGASEAFF.